The 25 T cell receptor beta chains below all came from one sample that was sequenced in a study of OX40 agonist ivuxolimab in advanced cancers. Using immunoSEQ multiplex PCR, the repertoire was profiled, and TCRdb retains in-frame clones only, with some absent. The data contain tens of thousands of clones, 70% to 90% of them singletons. Sequenced here: CD4+ or CD8+ T cells sorted from blood, sampled in a trial of the OX40 agonist ivuxolimab. The receptors were gathered from an adult with an advanced solid tumor such as melanoma, head and neck, liver or kidney cancer.

This sequence joins TRBV9 and TRBJ2-2; 7 bases match TRBD1. V was clipped by 0 bases and J by 1 base; unmatched bases: 6. This CDR3 is built from 17 residues. Germline CDR1 is SGDLS and CDR2 is YYNGEE. The CDR3 bases are TGTGCCAGCAGCGTAGAGGGCTGGACAGGGAACACCGGGGAGCTGTTTTTT. This codes for CASSVEGWTGNTGELFF.

V usage is TRBV28 and J usage is TRBJ2-1, with D tentatively TRBD2 (6 bases). The CDR3 is 14 residues long. Germline CDR1 and CDR2: MDHEN and SYDVKM. The ends were cut back, 3 bases at V and 2 bases at J, with 8 bases in the middle. The CDR3 is CASSLRGAYNEQFF. As DNA, the CDR3 is TGTGCCAGCAGTTTGCGGGGTGCCTACAATGAGCAGTTCTTC.

This chain links TRBV5-6 with TRBJ2-7; D may be TRBD2 (5 bases). In germline, CDR1 is SGHDT, CDR2 YYEEEE. V shed 1 base and J shed 3 bases, with 11 bases lying between them. The CDR3 has 14 residues. CDR3 coding DNA: TGTGCCAGCAGCTTGTTAACCCGGGGCTACGAGCAGTACTTC. Its protein product is CASSLLTRGYEQYF.

The chain employs TRBV9 and TRBJ1-1, with D uncertain. Germline V gives CDR1 SGDLS, CDR2 YYNGEE. The CDR3 runs 13 residues. V lost 3 bases and J 4 bases, leaving 10 bases between the germline ends. CDR3 coding DNA: TGTGCCAGCAGCGGCTATATGGGCACTGAAGCTTTCTTT. Translated, it gives CASSGYMGTEAFF.

The chain is built from TRBV5-4 and TRBJ2-7; unclear D gene. The V gene lost 4 bases and the J gene lost 4 bases, with 12 bases spanning the gap. The CDR3 consists of 13 residues. CDR1 and CDR2 from the germline V gene are SGHNT and YYREEE (reference sequence). The CDR3 loop reads CASSPLVGYEQYF. The CDR3 DNA reads as TGTGCCAGCAGCCCGCTAGTAGGGTACGAGCAGTACTTC.

V usage is TRBV4-1 and J usage is TRBJ1-2; D is unclear. V shed 4 bases and J shed 8 bases, with 26 bases lying between them. Germline lookup yields CDR1 MGHRA and CDR2 YSYEKL. The CDR3 is made up of 17 amino acids. CDR3 nucleotide sequence: TGCGCCAGCAGCCGAGCGAATAGTGCTGGTTCGGGCGACGGCTACACCTTC. It encodes CASSRANSAGSGDGYTF.

The chain employs TRBV5-4 and TRBJ2-2; D is unclear. With 0 bases removed from V and 3 bases from J, the gap between germline ends came to 3 bases. The CDR3 is 13 amino acids. Germline V gene lookup returns CDR1 SGHNT and CDR2 YYREEE (reference sequence). CDR3 DNA sequence: TGTGCCAGCAGCTTGGCAGACACCGGGGAGCTGTTTTTT. Encoded protein: CASSLADTGELFF.

This clone has a single count. This sequence joins TRBV27 and TRBJ2-7; 7 positions agree with TRBD1. V shed 6 bases, J shed 3 bases, and the junction held 5 bases outside the gene matches. The CDR3 is 13 residues long. Germline CDR1 is MNHEY and CDR2 is SMNVEV (reference sequence). The CDR3 nucleotides are TGTGCCAGCAGACAGACAGGGTTCTACGAGCAGTACTTC. Translation gives CASRQTGFYEQYF.

The chain recombines TRBV5-1 with TRBJ2-3; 8 bases are shared with TRBD1. V was pared by 4 bases and J by 5 bases, with 9 bases of the junction left unmatched. This CDR3 has 15 amino acids. The germline CDR1 and CDR2 sequences are SGHRS and YFSETQ. CDR3 in DNA: TGCGCCAGCAGCAAACCGGACAGGGAACGAGATACGCAGTATTTT. It encodes CASSKPDRERDTQYF.

This clone has only a few counts. The gene calls are TRBV19 and TRBJ2-1; tentatively, D is TRBD2 (6 bases). Trimming shortened V by 3 bases and J by 1 base, and 16 bases separated the two germline ends. The CDR3 extends over 17 amino acids. The V gene's germline CDR1 is LNHDA and CDR2 SQIVND (reference sequence). CDR3 in amino acids: CASSITGGGTSYNEQFF. The CDR3, as DNA: TGTGCCAGTAGTATTACCGGAGGCGGGACTTCCTACAATGAGCAGTTCTTC.

This chain links TRBV6-6 with TRBJ2-3, with 8 bases identical to TRBD2. V trimming: 6 bases; J trimming: 1 base; junction bases outside the gene matches: 3. Germline-derived CDR1 and CDR2 are MNHNY and SVGAGI (reference sequence). The CDR3 contains 14 residues. CDR3: CASRSGSGTDTQYF. The CDR3 DNA follows: TGTGCCAGCAGGAGCGGGAGTGGCACAGATACGCAGTATTTT.

This chain uses TRBV2 with TRBJ1-4; 8 bases map to TRBD1. CDR1 is SNHLY, CDR2 FYNNEI, per germline. J gave up 4 bases and V 10 bases, and 11 bases lay outside the gene matches. The length of the CDR3 is 15 residues. The CDR3 loop reads CATLGGTGLNEKLFF. The CDR3 DNA sequence: TGTGCCACCCTGGGGGGGACAGGCCTTAATGAAAAACTGTTTTTT.

Here the CDR3 reads CASSQMRGSSYGYTF. The CDR3 DNA sequence: TGTGCCAGCAGCCAGATGCGGGGCTCTAGCTATGGCTACACCTTC. The chain carries TRBV14 and TRBJ1-2; maybe TRBD1 (5 bases). There are 15 residues in the CDR3. Germline V lookup: CDR1 SGHDN, CDR2 FVKESK. The V and J ends lost 3 bases and 4 bases respectively, with 15 bases between them.

J is TRBJ1-2 and V is TRBV6-5; D gene uncertain. Germline CDR1 is MNHEY and CDR2 is SVGAGI. The CDR3 extends over 12 amino acids. Deletions cut 7 bases from V and 5 bases from J, with 11 bases between. The CDR3 sequence is CASNADGYGYTF. CDR3 coding DNA: TGTGCCAGCAACGCCGACGGTTATGGCTACACCTTC.

This chain connects TRBV5-5 to TRBJ2-7; TRBD1 is a possible D gene (6 bases). Per germline, CDR1 SGHKS and CDR2 YYEKEE (reference sequence). Trimming shortened V by 0 bases and J by 3 bases, and 10 bases separated the two germline ends. The CDR3 covers 14 residues. The chain's CDR3 is CASSLEGTFYEQYF. The DNA for the CDR3 is TGTGCCAGCAGCTTGGAGGGGACATTCTACGAGCAGTACTTC.

The chain employs TRBV19 and TRBJ2-7, with D maybe TRBD2 (6 bases). The CDR3 spans 13 residues. Trimming removed 4 bases from V and 5 bases from J, with 12 bases in between. Germline V gene data show CDR1 as LNHDA and CDR2 as SQIVND (reference sequence). CDR3 sequence (DNA): TGTGCCAGTAGTACGGGAGCTCTAGACGAGCAGTACTTC. Encoded protein: CASSTGALDEQYF.

The rearrangement joins TRBV6-4 to TRBJ1-5; no clear D gene. V was cut by 0 bases and J by 0 bases, with 15 bases left in between. Germline values: CDR1 MRHNA, CDR2 SNTAGT. The CDR3 is 18 residues long. CDR3 loop: CASSDSFLDEPSNQPQHF. CDR3 in DNA: TGTGCCAGCAGTGACTCTTTCTTGGATGAACCTAGCAATCAGCCCCAGCATTTT.

CDR3 in DNA: TGTGCCAGCAGCTTAGGATGGGGTGGGGGCGGCAATGAGCAGTTCTTC. Translation gives CASSLGWGGGGNEQFF. V is TRBV13 and J is TRBJ2-1, with D perhaps TRBD1 (6 bases). In germline, CDR1 is PRHDT, CDR2 FYEKMQ (reference sequence). Trimming shortened V by 0 bases and J by 6 bases, and 15 bases separated the two germline ends. The CDR3 runs 16 residues. Variable domain in full (rest from reference TRBV13 and TRBJ2-1): AAGVIQSPRHLIKEKRETATLKCYPIPRHDTVYWYQQGPGQDPQFLISFYEKMQSDKGSIPDRFSAQQFSDYHSELNMSSLELGDSALYFCASSLGWGGGGNEQFFGPGTRLTVL.

V gene TRBV4-1 combines with J gene TRBJ2-3; D may be TRBD1 (5 bases). Germline values: CDR1 MGHRA, CDR2 YSYEKL. The CDR3 runs 18 residues. Trimming removed 1 base from V and 5 bases from J, with 22 bases in between. The CDR3 protein is CASSQVALSKDIRDTQYF. The CDR3 region has the DNA TGCGCCAGCAGCCAAGTGGCCTTGTCAAAGGACATTCGAGATACGCAGTATTTT.

The gene calls are TRBV6-6 and TRBJ1-5, with D possibly TRBD1 on 5 matching bases. The CDR3 length is 14 residues. Germline V gives CDR1 MNHNY, CDR2 SVGAGI (reference sequence). Trimming took off 6 bases at V and 0 bases at J, with 9 bases between the two ends. The CDR3 region has the DNA TGTGCCAGCAGCTCTACAGGTAGCAATCAGCCCCAGCATTTT. Its protein product is CASSSTGSNQPQHF.

This chain joins TRBV4-1 and TRBJ1-1; D unresolved. Trimming removed 0 bases at V and 5 bases at J, with 10 bases between. From germline, CDR1 is MGHRA and CDR2 YSYEKL. CDR3 size: 14 residues. The CDR3 DNA is TGCGCCAGCAGCCAAGACAGGCTTAGGACTGAAGCTTTCTTT. Translating it yields CASSQDRLRTEAFF.

This chain connects TRBV7-9 to TRBJ2-5; D gene unclear. Germline V gene data show CDR1 as SEHNR and CDR2 as FQNEAQ (reference sequence). Between the trimmed V and J ends, which lost 8 bases and 5 bases, there was a span of 18 bases. The CDR3 is made up of 14 amino acids. CDR3 sequence (DNA): TGTGCCAGCTCACGCGAGGAAGGTCAGGAGACCCAGTACTTC. Translating gives CASSREEGQETQYF.

This chain connects TRBV27 to TRBJ2-1; possible D gene TRBD2, 5 bases. The CDR3 has 15 residues. The V end lost 5 bases, the J end lost 8 bases, and 19 bases lay between the germline ends. Germline lookup yields CDR1 MNHEY and CDR2 SMNVEV (reference sequence). CDR3 amino acids: CASSPTSSSWDEQFF. The CDR3 DNA follows: TGTGCCAGCAGTCCTACGTCGTCTAGCTGGGATGAGCAGTTCTTC.

V is TRBV7-9 and J is TRBJ2-1, with 9 bases aligning to TRBD2. Germline values: CDR1 SEHNR, CDR2 FQNEAQ (reference sequence). The V segment lost 5 bases and the J segment 6 bases; nucleotides outside the gene matches: 14. The CDR3 has 17 amino acids. CDR3 residues: CASSPKEVGLASNEQFF. The CDR3 DNA reads TGTGCCAGCAGCCCGAAGGAGGTGGGACTAGCTTCCAATGAGCAGTTCTTC.

The chain carries TRBV11-3 and TRBJ2-7, with 9 bases lining up with TRBD1. Germline assignment: CDR1 SGHNT and CDR2 YENEEA. The CDR3 extends over 16 amino acids. Trimming cost V 0 bases and J 3 bases; bases outside gene matches: 6. The CDR3 region is CASSLDPGQGYYEQYF. CDR3 nucleotide sequence: TGTGCCAGCAGCTTAGACCCGGGACAGGGATACTACGAGCAGTACTTC.